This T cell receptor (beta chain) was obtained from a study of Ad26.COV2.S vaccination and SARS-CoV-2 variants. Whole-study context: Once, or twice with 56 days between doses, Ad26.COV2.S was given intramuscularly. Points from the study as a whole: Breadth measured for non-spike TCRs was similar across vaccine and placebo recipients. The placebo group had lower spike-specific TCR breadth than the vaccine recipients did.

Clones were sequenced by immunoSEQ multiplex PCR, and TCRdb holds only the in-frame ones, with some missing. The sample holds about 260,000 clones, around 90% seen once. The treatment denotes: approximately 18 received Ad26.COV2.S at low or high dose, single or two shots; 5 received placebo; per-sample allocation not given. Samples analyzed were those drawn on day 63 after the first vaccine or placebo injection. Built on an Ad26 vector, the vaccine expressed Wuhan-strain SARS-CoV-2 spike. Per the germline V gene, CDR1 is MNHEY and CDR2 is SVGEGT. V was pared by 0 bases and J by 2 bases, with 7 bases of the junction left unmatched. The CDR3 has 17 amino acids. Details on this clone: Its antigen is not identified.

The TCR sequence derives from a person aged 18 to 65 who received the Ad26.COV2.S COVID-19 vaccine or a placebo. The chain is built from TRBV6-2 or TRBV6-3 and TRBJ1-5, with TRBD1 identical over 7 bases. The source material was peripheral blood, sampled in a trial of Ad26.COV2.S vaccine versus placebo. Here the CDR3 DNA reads TGTGCCAGCAGTTACTCCAGGGACAGCCTAGGCAATCAGCCCCAGCATTTT. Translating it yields CASSYSRDSLGNQPQHF.